What follows are 32 T cell receptor beta chains derived from one specimen sequenced in a study of blood T cell repertoires in COVID-19. TCRdb keeps only in-frame clones here, not all; method: immunoSEQ multiplex PCR. The sample holds 100,000 to 150,000 clones, less than 90% seen once. The sequencing sample was made of PBMCs or T cells enriched from blood (not recorded which). The receptors derive from a woman aged 50 to 60 who had recovered from COVID-19.

This sequence joins TRBV19 and TRBJ1-3; D gene unclear. Germline V lookup: CDR1 LNHDA, CDR2 SQIVND (reference sequence). The CDR3 has 15 amino acids. With 3 bases removed from V and 4 bases from J, the gap between germline ends came to 13 bases. The CDR3 DNA reads as TGTGCCAGTAGTATGGGTCGGACTCTGGGAAACACCATATATTTT. Its protein product is CASSMGRTLGNTIYF.

This clone was seen only once. Written as DNA, the CDR3 is TGTGCCAGTAGTCAGGGGCAGGGGACTGAAAAACTGTTTTTT. Encoded protein: CASSQGQGTEKLFF. The gene calls are TRBV19 and TRBJ1-4, with D perhaps matching TRBD1 (6 bases). V lost 5 bases and J lost 7, with 14 bases in between. In germline, CDR1 is LNHDA, CDR2 SQIVND (reference sequence). The CDR3 is made up of 14 amino acids.

The V call is TRBV6-6, the J call TRBJ1-1; D is perhaps TRBD1 (5 bases). The germline CDR1 and CDR2 sequences are MNHNY and SVGAGI (reference sequence). The CDR3 sequence is 14 residues long. V gave up 6 bases and J gave up 2 bases, with 13 bases separating them. CDR3 in DNA: TGTGCCAGCAGCCGGGACGGGGGAAACACTGAAGCTTTCTTT. Translated: CASSRDGGNTEAFF.

This clone was counted once. This chain uses TRBV7-9 with TRBJ2-7; D ambiguous. The CDR3 runs 13 residues. CDR1 and CDR2 from the germline V gene are SEHNR and FQNEAQ (reference sequence). Trimming removed 1 base at V and 5 bases at J, with 9 bases between. The chain's CDR3 is CASSLGQINEQYF. DNA of the CDR3: TGTGCCAGCAGCTTAGGCCAGATTAACGAGCAGTACTTC.

This clone was observed a handful of times. The gene calls are TRBV11-2 and TRBJ2-7; 7 nucleotides line up with TRBD1. Germline CDR1 SGHAT, CDR2 FQNNGV. The V segment lost 2 bases and the J segment 3 bases; nucleotides outside the gene matches: 7. The CDR3 has 15 residues. CDR3 loop: CASSLQGAGGYEQYF. CDR3 coding DNA: TGTGCCAGCAGCTTACAAGGGGCAGGGGGCTACGAGCAGTACTTC.

V usage is TRBV7-2 and J usage is TRBJ2-7, with 9 bases fitting TRBD1. Germline V gives CDR1 SGHTA, CDR2 FQGNSA. The CDR3 is made up of 14 amino acids. The V segment lost 5 bases and the J segment 3 bases; nucleotides outside the gene matches: 5. The CDR3 coding sequence is TGTGCCAGCAGCCCCGGGACAGGGAGCTACGAGCAGTACTTC. It yields the protein CASSPGTGSYEQYF. The full variable domain, in which reference TRBV7-2 and TRBJ2-7 provide the parts outside the CDR3, is GAGVSQSPSNKVTEKGKDVELRCDPISGHTALYWYRQSLGQGLEFLIYFQGNSAPDKSGLPSDRFSAERTGGSVSTLTIQRTQQEDSAVYLCASSPGTGSYEQYFGPGTRLTVT.

The chain combines TRBV2 with TRBJ2-5; TRBD2 matches 12 bases. J lost 2 bases, V lost 9 bases, and 10 bases had no gene match. The CDR3 length is 16 residues. Germline V gives CDR1 SNHLY, CDR2 FYNNEI. This CDR3 is CASNLGLAGGQETQYF. Here the CDR3 DNA reads TGTGCCAGTAATTTGGGGCTAGCGGGGGGGCAAGAGACCCAGTACTTC.

The V and J genes are TRBV7-9 and TRBJ2-7; possible D gene TRBD2, 6 bases. V dropped 5 bases and J dropped 4 bases, with 18 bases sitting between them. The CDR3 runs 15 residues. Germline lookup yields CDR1 SEHNR and CDR2 FQNEAQ (reference sequence). CDR3 region: CASSDDSGSGYEQYF. The CDR3 DNA sequence: TGTGCCAGCAGCGACGATTCAGGTAGCGGTTACGAGCAGTACTTC.

This chain joins TRBV6-5 and TRBJ2-3; D is perhaps TRBD2 (5 bases). There are 15 residues in the CDR3. Germline V CDR1 and CDR2: MNHEY, SVGAGI. Trimming left V 2 bases short and J 3 bases short, with 12 bases between. In nucleotides, the CDR3 is TGTGCCAGCAGTTACGAGTCAGCGGAGACAGATACGCAGTATTTT. Translated: CASSYESAETDTQYF.

The chain carries TRBV7-2 and TRBJ1-6, with TRBD1 as a possible D gene (6 bases). CDR1 and CDR2 (germline): SGHTA, FQGNSA. Trimming removed 5 bases from V and 10 bases from J, with 15 bases in between. CDR3 length equals 14 residues. CDR3 sequence: CASSPQGIGSPLHF. As DNA, the CDR3 is TGTGCCAGCAGCCCGCAGGGGATTGGATCACCCCTCCACTTT.

This clone has a single count. The chain carries TRBV4-3 and TRBJ2-7; TRBD1 aligns across 9 bases. CDR3 length: 16 residues. V dropped 2 bases and J dropped 4; count of bases not matched to a gene: 9. Germline values: CDR1 LGHNA, CDR2 YSLEER. The CDR3 DNA sequence: TGCGCCAGCAGCCAAACTTCACAGGGGGCCATGTACGAGCAGTACTTC. Translating gives CASSQTSQGAMYEQYF.

The rearrangement joins TRBV7-9 to TRBJ2-7; D call uncertain. CDR1 and CDR2 (germline): SEHNR, FQNEAQ (reference sequence). The CDR3 extends over 12 amino acids. Between the trimmed V and J ends, which lost 4 bases and 1 base, there was a span of 5 bases. CDR3 sequence: CASSSHSYEQYF. The CDR3 bases are TGTGCCAGCAGCTCCCATTCCTACGAGCAGTACTTC.

V usage is TRBV3-1 (or the pseudogene TRBV3-2) and J usage is TRBJ1-6; weak D call: TRBD1 (5 bases). The CDR3 has 17 residues. The germline V gene encodes CDR1 LGHDT and CDR2 YNNKEL (reference sequence). Trimming removed 0 bases at V and 0 bases at J, with 9 bases between. Here the CDR3 reads CASSQDRQPSYNSPLHF. For the CDR3, the DNA is TGTGCCAGCAGCCAAGATAGACAGCCCTCCTATAATTCACCCCTCCACTTT.

The chain uses TRBV6-2 or TRBV6-3 and TRBJ2-7, with 12 bases identical to TRBD1. The CDR3 runs to 14 residues. Germline values: CDR1 MNHEY, CDR2 SVGEGT. The trim removed 5 bases at V and 5 bases at J, leaving 4 bases unmatched. DNA of the CDR3: TGTGCCAGCAGTCCGGGACAGGGGGCCGACGAGCAGTACTTC. It specifies CASSPGQGADEQYF.

The gene calls are TRBV6-5 and TRBJ2-7; tentatively, D is TRBD1 (6 bases). Trimming shortened V by 1 base and J by 5 bases, and 12 bases separated the two germline ends. Germline V CDR1 and CDR2: MNHEY, SVGAGI. The CDR3 is made up of 14 amino acids. In DNA, the CDR3 is TGTGCCAGCAGTTACTTGGGGGCGCAGAACGAGCAGTACTTC. It codes for CASSYLGAQNEQYF.

The chain couples TRBV5-1 to TRBJ2-3, with 7 bases aligning to TRBD2. This CDR3 contains 15 residues. The V and J ends lost 0 bases and 6 bases, in that order; junction bases with no gene match: 7. Germline loops: CDR1 SGHRS, CDR2 YFSETQ. CDR3 loop: CASSLASGGWDTQYF. The CDR3 DNA is TGCGCCAGCAGCTTGGCTAGCGGTGGTTGGGATACGCAGTATTTT.

The gene calls are TRBV5-1 and TRBJ1-1; unclear D gene. V shed 0 bases and J shed 1 base, with 7 bases lying between them. The CDR3 length is 14 residues. Per the germline V gene, CDR1 is SGHRS and CDR2 is YFSETQ. The CDR3: CASSLDVRNTEAFF. CDR3 DNA: TGCGCCAGCAGCTTGGACGTGCGGAACACTGAAGCTTTCTTT.

The V and J genes are TRBV7-9 and TRBJ1-2; 7 bases are shared with TRBD1. V lost 6 bases and J lost 6; bases outside the gene matches: 4. This CDR3 spans 12 amino acids. In germline, CDR1 is SEHNR, CDR2 FQNEAQ (reference sequence). The CDR3, as DNA: TGTGCCAGCAGTTTCACAGGGGATGGCTACACCTTC. Translation gives CASSFTGDGYTF.

DNA for the CDR3: TGTGCCAGCAGTTTATCGACTGCTCTTGAGCAGTTCTTC. Amino acids: CASSLSTALEQFF. V usage is TRBV27 and J usage is TRBJ2-1, with D uncertain. V shed 0 bases and J shed 9 bases, with 9 bases lying between them. The CDR3 has 13 residues. From germline, CDR1 is MNHEY and CDR2 SMNVEV (reference sequence).

This clone showed up just a few times. V is TRBV27 and J is TRBJ1-2; 11 positions match TRBD1. In germline, CDR1 is MNHEY, CDR2 SMNVEV (reference sequence). Trimming took 6 bases from V and 2 from J; bases not matched to a gene: 5. The CDR3 runs 15 residues. The DNA of the CDR3 is TGTGCCAGCAGAGGACAGGGGGCGCGGAACTATGGCTACACCTTC. It codes for CASRGQGARNYGYTF.

The rearrangement joins TRBV7-2 to TRBJ1-1, with 9 bases aligning to TRBD1. The trim removed 2 bases at V and 8 bases at J, leaving 3 bases unmatched. The CDR3 sequence is 13 residues long. Germline CDR1 and CDR2: SGHTA and FQGNSA. In DNA form, the CDR3 reads TGTGCCAGCAGCTTATGGACAGGGGAGGAAGCTTTCTTT. Its protein is CASSLWTGEEAFF.

This clone has more than one count but fewer than ten. The V gene is TRBV7-9, the J gene TRBJ1-1; maybe TRBD1 (5 bases). V lost 2 bases and J lost 5, with 15 bases in between. Germline loops: CDR1 SEHNR, CDR2 FQNEAQ (reference sequence). The CDR3 has 15 amino acids. This CDR3 reads CASSLSAPGGTEAFF. The CDR3 DNA sequence: TGTGCCAGCAGCTTATCTGCCCCCGGGGGAACTGAAGCTTTCTTT.

V usage is TRBV25-1 and J usage is TRBJ2-7; a possible D gene is TRBD2 (5 bases). Germline CDR1 reads MGHDK; CDR2 reads SYGVNS. The CDR3 is made up of 11 amino acids. Between the trimmed V and J ends, which lost 10 bases and 3 bases, there was a span of 10 bases. CDR3 in DNA: TGTGCCACCACCGGGATCTACGAGCAGTACTTC. Its translation: CATTGIYEQYF.

This chain links TRBV7-6 with TRBJ2-5; 11 nucleotides agree with TRBD1. This CDR3 comprises 14 residues. CDR1 SGHVS and CDR2 FNYEAQ come from the germline V gene. The V segment lost 4 bases and the J segment 5 bases; nucleotides outside the gene matches: 3. The CDR3 here is CASSSGTGGETQYF. CDR3 in DNA: TGTGCCAGCAGCTCGGGGACAGGGGGGGAGACCCAGTACTTC.

The V gene is TRBV7-8, the J gene TRBJ1-5, with TRBD1 as a possible D gene (6 bases). The CDR3 totals 17 residues. V was clipped by 3 bases and J by 1 base, with 16 bases between them. Germline V CDR1 and CDR2: SGHVS, FQNEAQ. CDR3 sequence (DNA): TGTGCCAGCAGCTTTCACCCGGACAGAGGGAGCAATCAGCCCCAGCATTTT. Protein sequence: CASSFHPDRGSNQPQHF.

The gene calls are TRBV3-1 (or the pseudogene TRBV3-2) and TRBJ2-2, with D hard to call. Germline loops: CDR1 LGHDT, CDR2 YNNKEL (reference sequence). V was trimmed by 1 base and J by 0 bases, leaving 9 bases between them. CDR3 length equals 16 residues. In nucleotides, the CDR3 is TGTGCCAGCAGCCAAGCTAGAGCTACGAACACCGGGGAGCTGTTTTTT. Amino acid sequence: CASSQARATNTGELFF.

The chain links TRBV28 to TRBJ1-4; 7 bases fit TRBD1. The CDR3 covers 12 residues. Trimming cost V 8 bases and J 7 bases; bases outside gene matches: 4. The germline CDR1 and CDR2 sequences are MDHEN and SYDVKM. The CDR3 nucleotides read TGTGCCAGCCGACAGGGCTCTGAAAAACTGTTTTTT. Translation gives CASRQGSEKLFF.

The J gene is TRBJ2-3, the V gene TRBV12-3 or TRBV12-4; a weak D match, TRBD2 (6 bases). The V and J ends lost 6 bases and 2 bases respectively, with 9 bases between them. This CDR3 comprises 13 residues. CDR3 bases: TGTGCCAGCAGCTCGGGACTCACAGATACGCAGTATTTT. Translated, it gives CASSSGLTDTQYF.

The rearrangement links TRBV7-6 to TRBJ2-7; D gene uncertain. V was pared by 1 base and J by 2 bases, with 6 bases between. This CDR3 spans 13 amino acids. Germline assignment: CDR1 SGHVS and CDR2 FNYEAQ. The CDR3 sequence: CASSLDSTYEQYF. CDR3 nucleotides: TGTGCCAGCAGCTTAGACAGCACCTACGAGCAGTACTTC.

The chain links TRBV18 to TRBJ2-3, with D possibly matching TRBD1 (5 bases). CDR1 is KGHSH and CDR2 is LQKENI in the germline V gene. V lost 3 bases and J lost 3, with 16 bases in between. The CDR3 loop spans 16 amino acids. The CDR3 protein is CASSPRAQGRTDTQYF. CDR3 DNA: TGTGCCAGCTCACCTAGGGCTCAGGGCCGTACAGATACGCAGTATTTT.

The CDR3 sequence: CASSFGTIETQYF. The CDR3 coding sequence is TGTGCCAGCAGTTTCGGGACAATAGAGACCCAGTACTTC. The gene calls are TRBV27 and TRBJ2-5; D possibly corresponds to TRBD1 (6 bases). This CDR3 region has 13 residues. The V and J ends lost 3 bases and 4 bases respectively, with 9 bases between them. Germline CDR1 and CDR2: MNHEY and SMNVEV (reference sequence).

The chain is built from TRBV29-1 and TRBJ1-2; D uncertain. Trimming shortened V by 4 bases and J by 8 bases, and 11 bases separated the two germline ends. The CDR3 runs 11 residues. Germline CDR1 SQVTM, CDR2 ANQGSEA. CDR3 region: CSVASSRGYTF. The CDR3 region has the DNA TGCAGCGTTGCCTCCTCCCGGGGCTACACCTTC.